This TCR beta chain originates from a study of cytomegalovirus exposure and HLA in healthy donors. Remarks on this clone: Its target is not known.

V lost 2 bases to trimming and J lost 2 bases, with 8 bases between them. The CDR3 is made up of 14 amino acids. The germline gives CDR1 MNHEY, CDR2 SVGAGI. Use of 60 Vbeta and 13 Jbeta primers characterized the PCR. Repertoires were generated with immunoSEQ multiplex PCR, while TCRdb's copy carries only in-frame clones and drops some. The table shows 150,000 to 200,000 clones, with approximately 80% occurring only once. Study-level findings and limits: The authors listed 150 to 200 TCR beta chains as cytomegalovirus-associated.

The clonotype originates from a man younger than 30 in good health and CMV-seronegative. The material sequenced was PBMCs. The J gene is TRBJ2-3, the V gene TRBV6-5, with D possibly matching TRBD2 (5 bases). This CDR3 is CASSYGLNTDTQYF. The DNA of the CDR3 is TGTGCCAGCAGTTACGGACTTAACACAGATACGCAGTATTTT.